This entry describes one T cell receptor beta chain. Under the authors' procedure: Nucleated cell number was recorded as an estimate derived from reference gene primer amplification. Profiled with immunoSEQ multiplex PCR; TCRdb holds only in-frame clones, not every one. V, J and clone size were drawn from that table, and D and trimming were deduced from the DNA. The table lists 90,000 to 100,000 clones, roughly 84% of them singletons, with roughly 17% in the top ten. The V and J ends lost 1 base and 5 bases respectively, with 14 bases between them. This CDR3 spans 15 amino acids. CDR1 and CDR2 (germline): SGHNT, YENEEA. This specimen belongs to a study of blood T cell repertoires in COVID-19.

What was sequenced was peripheral blood. This clonotype originated in a woman aged 60-70 years with acute or convalescent COVID-19. The chain combines TRBV11-3 with TRBJ2-5, with D possibly being TRBD1 (5 bases). CDR3 nucleotide sequence: TGTGCCAGCAGCTTAGTTCCAGGGCGATCGGAGACCCAGTACTTC. Translation: CASSLVPGRSETQYF. Drawing the rest from reference TRBV11-3 and TRBJ2-5, the complete variable domain is EAGVVQSPRYKIIEKKQPVAFWCNPISGHNTLYWYLQNLGQGPELLIRYENEEAVDDSQLPKDRFSAERLKGVDSTLKIQPAELGDSAVYLCASSLVPGRSETQYFGPGTRLLVL.